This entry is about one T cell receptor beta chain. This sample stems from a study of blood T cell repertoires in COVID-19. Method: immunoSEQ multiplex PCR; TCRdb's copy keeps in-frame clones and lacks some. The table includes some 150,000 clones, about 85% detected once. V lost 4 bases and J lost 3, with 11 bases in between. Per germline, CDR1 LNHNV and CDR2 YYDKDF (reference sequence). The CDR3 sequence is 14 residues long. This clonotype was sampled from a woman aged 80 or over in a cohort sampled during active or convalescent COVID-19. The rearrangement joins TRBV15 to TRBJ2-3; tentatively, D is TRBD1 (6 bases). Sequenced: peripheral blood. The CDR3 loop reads CATSNARGTDTQYF. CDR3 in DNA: TGTGCCACCAGCAACGCGAGGGGGACAGATACGCAGTATTTT.